This is a list of T cell receptor beta chains from one sample in a study of beta chain features in type 1 diabetes. Only in-frame clones appear in the TCRdb table, and some are missing; sequencing was by immunoSEQ multiplex PCR. This table has 300,000 to 450,000 clones, 10% to 15% appearing once. Sequenced: naive CD4+ T cells from blood. The receptor set was obtained from a man between 18 and 29 years old in good health. CDR3s include the opening cysteine and the closing phenylalanine or tryptophan. The order of the fields is V gene, J gene, CDR3 protein.

>TRBV19|TRBJ1-5
CAGGGTGSFNQPQHF
>TRBV9|TRBJ1-4
CASSVRGATNEKLFF
>TRBV4-2|TRBJ1-6
CASSQDAGQINSPLHF
>TRBV15|TRBJ2-1
CATSRDRRYNEQFF
>TRBV28|TRBJ2-1
CASLLRTDNLFF
>TRBV7-2|TRBJ2-7
CASSPGLAGEYEQYF
>TRBV18|TRBJ1-4
CASSPAGAYEKLFF
>TRBV7-2|TRBJ2-1
CASSLGPDPRSNEQFF
>TRBV4-2|TRBJ1-2
CASSQGTGNGYTF
>TRBV7-3|TRBJ2-2
CASSFRTGETGELFF
>TRBV5-1|TRBJ2-1
CASSIGGLAGVLNEQFF
>TRBV7-9|TRBJ1-1
CASSIRSSTEAFF
>TRBV2|TRBJ1-5
CASSTDRARDQPQHF
>TRBV7-3|TRBJ2-5
CASSGGNQETQYF
>TRBV30|TRBJ1-5
CAWSVQGRTPPQHF
>TRBV7-2|NA
CASSLTGVYEQYF
>TRBV5-1|TRBJ2-5
CASSLAAGDEETQYF
>TRBV29-1|TRBJ1-1
CSAKTGGKTEAFF
>TRBV7-9|TRBJ2-7
CASSRTSATYEQYF
>TRBV6-5|TRBJ2-7
CASSYSIGGRTYEQYF
>TRBV18|TRBJ1-1
CASSPPVDSTEAFF
>TRBV7-8|TRBJ2-7
CASSPRDSSYEQYF
>TRBV9|TRBJ1-1
CASSSRTALNTEAFF
>TRBV2|TRBJ1-2
CASRQDYGYTF
>TRBV28|TRBJ2-4
CASSFSGLARSAKNIQYF
>TRBV28|TRBJ2-1
CASSLTGGGFSEQFF
>TRBV28|TRBJ1-5
CASSPPGQGNQPQHF
>TRBV30|TRBJ2-7
CAWSVEAGPSYEQYF
>TRBV6-5|TRBJ2-4
CASSRTGWHIQYF
>TRBV6-5|TRBJ2-7
CASSDRSMGIEQYF
>TRBV28|TRBJ2-3
CASNMRAGGADTQYF
>TRBV10-3|TRBJ1-5
CAIKNRTNQPQHF
>TRBV20-1|TRBJ2-7
CSARRSYEQYF
>TRBV5-1|TRBJ2-3
CASSFSGTSGGSDTQYF
>TRBV28|TRBJ2-6
CATQLAGYGANVLTF
>TRBV7-2|TRBJ1-1
CASSLARRRETEAFF
>TRBV5-5|TRBJ1-2
CASSADMFYGYTF
>TRBV4-2|TRBJ1-5
CASSQDRGSQPQHF
>TRBV4-2|TRBJ2-7
CASSQAVADYEQYF
>TRBV7-2|TRBJ1-5
CASSLAFGNQPQHF